The table lists the clone carrying this T cell receptor (beta chain) with a few counts. The antigen is not known. Generation of TCR cDNA used 5'RACE template switching (which added a universal primer site and UMIs). MiXCR, run by TCRdb on the 5' RACE reads, gives a single entry per CDR3 protein. The repertoire holds a few hundred thousand distinct CDR3 sequences, with roughly 12% as singletons. The data originate from a study of T cells after yellow fever vaccination. Whole-study results and caveats: Subsequent to the booster, the majority of primary-vaccination clones reappeared (96% CD4, 70% to 90% CD8).

Germline V CDR1 and CDR2: WSHSY, SAAADI. This CDR3 contains 12 residues. V was trimmed by 3 bases and J by 4 bases, leaving 6 bases between them. The chain is built from TRBV10-2 and TRBJ1-1; no definite D call. The source material was PBMCs, sampled on the day of the first yellow fever vaccination. This receptor was identified in a man aged 18 to 29 who received the YFV17D yellow fever vaccine. The CDR3 bases are TGCGCCAGCAGTGAACACGGCACTGAAGCTTTCTTT. The encoded protein is CASSEHGTEAFF.